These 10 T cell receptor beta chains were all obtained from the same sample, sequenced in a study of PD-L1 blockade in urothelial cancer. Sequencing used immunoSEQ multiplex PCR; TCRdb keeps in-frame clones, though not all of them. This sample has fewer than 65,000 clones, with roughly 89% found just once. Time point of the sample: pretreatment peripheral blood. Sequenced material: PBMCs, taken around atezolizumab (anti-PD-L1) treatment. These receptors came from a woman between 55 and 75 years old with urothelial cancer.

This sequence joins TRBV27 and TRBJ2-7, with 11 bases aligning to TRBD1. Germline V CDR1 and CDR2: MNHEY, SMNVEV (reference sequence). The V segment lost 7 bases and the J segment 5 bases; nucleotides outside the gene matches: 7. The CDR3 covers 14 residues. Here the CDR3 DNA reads TGTGCCAGCACTACCGGGACAGGGGGTAACGAGCAGTACTTC. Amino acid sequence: CASTTGTGGNEQYF.

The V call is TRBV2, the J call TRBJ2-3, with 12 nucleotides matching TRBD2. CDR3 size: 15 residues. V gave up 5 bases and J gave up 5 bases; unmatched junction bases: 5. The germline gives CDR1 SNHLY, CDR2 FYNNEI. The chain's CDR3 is CASSRLAGAGDTQYF. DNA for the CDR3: TGTGCCAGCAGTCGACTAGCGGGAGCTGGAGATACGCAGTATTTT.

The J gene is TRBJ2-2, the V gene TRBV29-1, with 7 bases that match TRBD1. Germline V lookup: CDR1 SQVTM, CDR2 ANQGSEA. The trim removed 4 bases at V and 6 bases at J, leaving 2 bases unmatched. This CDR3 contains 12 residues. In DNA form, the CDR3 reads TGCAGCGTTGGACAGGGTCCCGGGGAGCTGTTTTTT. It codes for CSVGQGPGELFF.

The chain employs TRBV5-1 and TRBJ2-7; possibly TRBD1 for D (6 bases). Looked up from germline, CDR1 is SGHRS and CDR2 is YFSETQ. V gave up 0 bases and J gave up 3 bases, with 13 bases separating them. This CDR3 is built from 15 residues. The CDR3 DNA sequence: TGCGCCAGCAGCTTGGCCTTGGGGGCCCTCTACGAGCAGTACTTC. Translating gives CASSLALGALYEQYF.

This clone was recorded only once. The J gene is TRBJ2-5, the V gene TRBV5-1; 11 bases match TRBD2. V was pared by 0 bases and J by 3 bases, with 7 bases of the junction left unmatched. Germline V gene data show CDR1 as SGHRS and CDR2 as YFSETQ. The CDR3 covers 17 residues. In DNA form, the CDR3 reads TGCGCCAGCAGCTTGGCCTTTAGCGGGGGGGCGGAAGAGACCCAGTACTTC. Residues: CASSLAFSGGAEETQYF. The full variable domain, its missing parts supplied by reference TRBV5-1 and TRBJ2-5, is KAGVTQTPRYLIKTRGQQVTLSCSPISGHRSVSWYQQTPGQGLQFLFEYFSETQRNKGNFPGRFSGRQFSNSRSEMNVSTLELGDSALYLCASSLAFSGGAEETQYFGPGTRLLVL.

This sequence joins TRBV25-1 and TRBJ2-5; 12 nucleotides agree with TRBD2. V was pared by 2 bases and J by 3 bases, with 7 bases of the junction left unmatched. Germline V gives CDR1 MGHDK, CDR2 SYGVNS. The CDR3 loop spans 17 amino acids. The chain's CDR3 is CASSEIGSSGGEETQYF. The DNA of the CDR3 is TGTGCCAGCAGTGAAATCGGGTCTAGCGGGGGGGAAGAGACCCAGTACTTC.

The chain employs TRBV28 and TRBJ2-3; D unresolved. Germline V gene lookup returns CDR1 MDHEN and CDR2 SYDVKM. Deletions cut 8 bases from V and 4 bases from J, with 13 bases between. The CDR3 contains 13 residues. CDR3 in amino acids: CASSDSTPDTQYF. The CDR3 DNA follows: TGTGCCAGCTCCGATTCTACCCCAGATACGCAGTATTTT.

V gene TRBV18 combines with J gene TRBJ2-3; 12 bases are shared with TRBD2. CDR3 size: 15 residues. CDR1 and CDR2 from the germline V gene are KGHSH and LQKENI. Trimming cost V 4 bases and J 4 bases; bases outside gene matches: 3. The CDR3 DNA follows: TGTGCCAGCTCACTGACTAGCGGGAGCCCAGATACGCAGTATTTT. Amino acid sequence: CASSLTSGSPDTQYF. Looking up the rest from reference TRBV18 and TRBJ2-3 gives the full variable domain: NAGVMQNPRHLVRRRGQEARLRCSPMKGHSHVYWYRQLPEEGLKFMVYLQKENIIDESGMPKERFSAEFPKEGPSILRIQQVVRGDSAAYFCASSLTSGSPDTQYFGPGTRLTVL.

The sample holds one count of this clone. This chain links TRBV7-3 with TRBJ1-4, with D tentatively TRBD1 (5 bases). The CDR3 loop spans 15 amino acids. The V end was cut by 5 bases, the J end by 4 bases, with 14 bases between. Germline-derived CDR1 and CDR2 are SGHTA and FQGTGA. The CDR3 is CASSPSGLFNEKLFF. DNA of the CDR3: TGTGCCAGCAGCCCGTCGGGACTGTTTAATGAAAAACTGTTTTTT.

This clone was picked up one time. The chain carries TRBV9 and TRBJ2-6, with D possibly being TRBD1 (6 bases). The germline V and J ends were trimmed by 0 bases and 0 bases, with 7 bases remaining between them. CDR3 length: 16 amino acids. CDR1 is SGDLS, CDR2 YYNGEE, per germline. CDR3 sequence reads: CASSVGQDSGANVLTF. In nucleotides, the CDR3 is TGTGCCAGCAGCGTAGGACAGGACTCTGGGGCCAACGTCCTGACTTTC.